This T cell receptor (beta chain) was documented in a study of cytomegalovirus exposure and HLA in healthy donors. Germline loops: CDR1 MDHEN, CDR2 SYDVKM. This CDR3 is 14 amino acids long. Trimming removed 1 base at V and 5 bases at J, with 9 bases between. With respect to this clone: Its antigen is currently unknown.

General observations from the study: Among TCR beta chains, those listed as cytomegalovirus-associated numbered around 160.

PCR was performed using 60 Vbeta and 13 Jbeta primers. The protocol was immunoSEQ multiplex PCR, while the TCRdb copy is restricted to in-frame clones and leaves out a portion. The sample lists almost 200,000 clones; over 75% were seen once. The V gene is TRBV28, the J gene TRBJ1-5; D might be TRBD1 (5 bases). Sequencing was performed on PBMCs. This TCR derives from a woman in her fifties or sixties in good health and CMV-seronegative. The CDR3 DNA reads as TGTGCCAGCAGTTTATACAGGCCGGATCAGCCCCAGCATTTT. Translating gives CASSLYRPDQPQHF. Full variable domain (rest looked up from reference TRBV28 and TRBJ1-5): DVKVTQSSRYLVKRTGEKVFLECVQDMDHENMFWYRQDPGLGLRLIYFSYDVKMKEKGDIPEGYSVSREKKERFSLILESASTNQTSMYLCASSLYRPDQPQHFGDGTRLSIL.